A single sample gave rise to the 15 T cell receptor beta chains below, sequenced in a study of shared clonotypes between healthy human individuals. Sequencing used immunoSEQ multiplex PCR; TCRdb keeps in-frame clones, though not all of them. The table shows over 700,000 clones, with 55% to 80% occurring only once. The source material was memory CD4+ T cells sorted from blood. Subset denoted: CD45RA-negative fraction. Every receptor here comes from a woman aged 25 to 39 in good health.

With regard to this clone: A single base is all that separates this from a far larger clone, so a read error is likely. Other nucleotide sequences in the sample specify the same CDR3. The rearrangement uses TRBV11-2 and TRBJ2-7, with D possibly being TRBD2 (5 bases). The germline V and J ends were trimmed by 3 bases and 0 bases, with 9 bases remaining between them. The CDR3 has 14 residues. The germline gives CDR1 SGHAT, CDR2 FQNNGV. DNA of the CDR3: TGTGCCAGCAGCTTCCAGAGGGACTCCTACGAGCAGTACTTC. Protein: CASSFQRDSYEQYF.

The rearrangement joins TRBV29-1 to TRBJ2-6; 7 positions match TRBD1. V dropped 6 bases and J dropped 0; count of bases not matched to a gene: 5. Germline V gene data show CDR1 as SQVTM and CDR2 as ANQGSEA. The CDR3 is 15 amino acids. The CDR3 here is CSVSGQPSGANVLTF. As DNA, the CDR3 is TGCAGCGTCTCGGGACAGCCCTCTGGGGCCAACGTCCTGACTTTC.

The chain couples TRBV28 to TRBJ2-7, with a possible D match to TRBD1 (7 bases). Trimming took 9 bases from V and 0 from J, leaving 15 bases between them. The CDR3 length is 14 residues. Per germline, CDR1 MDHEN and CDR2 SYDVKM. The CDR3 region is CASEGAGLSYEQYF. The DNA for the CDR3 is TGTGCCAGTGAGGGGGCGGGGCTCTCCTACGAGCAGTACTTC.

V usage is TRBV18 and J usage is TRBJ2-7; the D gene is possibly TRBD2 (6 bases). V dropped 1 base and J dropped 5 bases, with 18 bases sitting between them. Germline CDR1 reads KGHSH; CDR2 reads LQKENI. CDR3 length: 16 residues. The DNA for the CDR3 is TGTGCCAGCTCACCACTCCGGGGTTCCGGCGGGGACGAGCAGTACTTC. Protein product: CASSPLRGSGGDEQYF.

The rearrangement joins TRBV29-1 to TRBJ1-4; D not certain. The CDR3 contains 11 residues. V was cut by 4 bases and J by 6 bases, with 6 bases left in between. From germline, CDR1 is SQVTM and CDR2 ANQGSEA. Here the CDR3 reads CSVVGDEKLFF. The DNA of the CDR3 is TGCAGCGTTGTCGGGGATGAAAAACTGTTTTTT.

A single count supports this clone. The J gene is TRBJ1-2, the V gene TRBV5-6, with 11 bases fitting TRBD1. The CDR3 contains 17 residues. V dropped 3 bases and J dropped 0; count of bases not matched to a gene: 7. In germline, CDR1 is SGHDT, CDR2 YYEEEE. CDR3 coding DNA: TGTGCCAGCAGCTCTCCGGGACAGGGGGGATCTAACTATGGCTACACCTTC. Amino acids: CASSSPGQGGSNYGYTF.

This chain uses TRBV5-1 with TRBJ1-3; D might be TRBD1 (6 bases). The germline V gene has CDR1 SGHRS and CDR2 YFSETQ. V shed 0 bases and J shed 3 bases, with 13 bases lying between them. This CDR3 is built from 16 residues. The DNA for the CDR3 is TGCGCCAGCAGCTTGGAGACAGGCAGTTTTGGAAACACCATATATTTT. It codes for CASSLETGSFGNTIYF.

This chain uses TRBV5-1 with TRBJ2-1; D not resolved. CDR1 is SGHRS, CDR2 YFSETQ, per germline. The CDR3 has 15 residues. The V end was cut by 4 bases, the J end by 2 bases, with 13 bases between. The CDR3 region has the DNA TGCGCCAGCAGCGCGACAACTACCCCCTACAATGAGCAGTTCTTC. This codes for CASSATTTPYNEQFF.

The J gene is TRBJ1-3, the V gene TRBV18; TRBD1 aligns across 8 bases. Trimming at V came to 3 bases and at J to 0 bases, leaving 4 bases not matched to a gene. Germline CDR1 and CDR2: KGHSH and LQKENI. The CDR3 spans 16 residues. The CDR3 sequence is CASSPTGGPSGNTIYF. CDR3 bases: TGTGCCAGCTCACCTACAGGGGGGCCCTCTGGAAACACCATATATTTT. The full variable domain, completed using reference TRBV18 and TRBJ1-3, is NAGVMQNPRHLVRRRGQEARLRCSPMKGHSHVYWYRQLPEEGLKFMVYLQKENIIDESGMPKERFSAEFPKEGPSILRIQQVVRGDSAAYFCASSPTGGPSGNTIYFGEGSWLTVV.

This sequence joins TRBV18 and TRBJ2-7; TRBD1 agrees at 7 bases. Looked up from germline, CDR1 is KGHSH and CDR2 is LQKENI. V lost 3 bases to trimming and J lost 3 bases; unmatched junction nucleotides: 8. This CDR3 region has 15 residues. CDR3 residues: CASSPPGQSIYEQYF. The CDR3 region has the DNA TGTGCCAGCTCACCTCCGGGACAGTCAATCTACGAGCAGTACTTC.

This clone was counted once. CDR3 amino acids: CASSSRGAEAFF. The CDR3 DNA reads TGTGCCAGCTCGTCCAGGGGGGCTGAAGCTTTCTTT. This chain joins TRBV18 and TRBJ1-1, with 7 bases fitting TRBD1. The junction had 4 bases not matched to a gene; V was cut back by 6 bases and J by 6 bases. The CDR3 runs 12 residues. The germline gives CDR1 KGHSH, CDR2 LQKENI.

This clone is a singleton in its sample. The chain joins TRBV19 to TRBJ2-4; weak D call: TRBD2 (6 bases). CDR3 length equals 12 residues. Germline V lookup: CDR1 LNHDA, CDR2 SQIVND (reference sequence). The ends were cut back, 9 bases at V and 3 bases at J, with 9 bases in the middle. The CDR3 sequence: CASKTSKNIQYF. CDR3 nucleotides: TGTGCCAGCAAGACTAGCAAAAACATTCAGTACTTC.

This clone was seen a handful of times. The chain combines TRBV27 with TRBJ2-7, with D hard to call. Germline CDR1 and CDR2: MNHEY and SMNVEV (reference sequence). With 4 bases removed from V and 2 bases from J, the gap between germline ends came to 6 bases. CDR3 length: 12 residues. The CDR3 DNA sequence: TGTGCCAGCAGTTCTACCGCCTACGAGCAGTACTTC. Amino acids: CASSSTAYEQYF.

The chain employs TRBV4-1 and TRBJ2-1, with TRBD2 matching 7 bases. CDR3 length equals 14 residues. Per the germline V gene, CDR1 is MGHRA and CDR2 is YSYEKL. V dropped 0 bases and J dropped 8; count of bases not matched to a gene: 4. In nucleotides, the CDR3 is TGCGCCAGCAGCCAAGAGCGGGAGTGGTATGAGCAGTTCTTC. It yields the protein CASSQEREWYEQFF.

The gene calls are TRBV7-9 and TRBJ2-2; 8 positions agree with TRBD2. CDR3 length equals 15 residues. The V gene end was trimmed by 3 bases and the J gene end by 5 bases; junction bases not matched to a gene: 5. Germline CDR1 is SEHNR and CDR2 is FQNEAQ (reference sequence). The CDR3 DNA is TGTGCCAGCAGCTTGGCGGGGGGTTGGACCGGGGAGCTGTTTTTT. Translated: CASSLAGGWTGELFF.